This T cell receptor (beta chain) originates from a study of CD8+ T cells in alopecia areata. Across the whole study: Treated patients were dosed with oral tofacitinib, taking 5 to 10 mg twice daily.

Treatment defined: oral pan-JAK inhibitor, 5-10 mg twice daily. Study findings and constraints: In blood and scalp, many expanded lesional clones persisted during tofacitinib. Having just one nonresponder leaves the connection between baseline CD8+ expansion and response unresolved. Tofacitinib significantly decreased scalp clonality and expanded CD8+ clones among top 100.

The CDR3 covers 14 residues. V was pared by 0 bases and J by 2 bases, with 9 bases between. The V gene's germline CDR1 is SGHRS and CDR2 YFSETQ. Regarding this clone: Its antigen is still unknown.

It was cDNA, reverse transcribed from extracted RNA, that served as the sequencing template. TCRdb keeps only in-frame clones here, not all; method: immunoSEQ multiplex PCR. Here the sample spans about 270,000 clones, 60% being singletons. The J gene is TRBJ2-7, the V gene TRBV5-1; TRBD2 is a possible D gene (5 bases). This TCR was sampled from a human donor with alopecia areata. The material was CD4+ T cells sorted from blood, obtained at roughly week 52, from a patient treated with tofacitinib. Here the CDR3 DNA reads TGCGCCAGCAGCTTGGTTGGAGGAGCCTACGAGCAGTACTTC. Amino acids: CASSLVGGAYEQYF. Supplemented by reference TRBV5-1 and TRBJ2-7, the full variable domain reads KAGVTQTPRYLIKTRGQQVTLSCSPISGHRSVSWYQQTPGQGLQFLFEYFSETQRNKGNFPGRFSGRQFSNSRSEMNVSTLELGDSALYLCASSLVGGAYEQYFGPGTRLTVT.